This T cell receptor (beta chain) comes out of a study of Ad26.COV2.S vaccination and SARS-CoV-2 variants. This CDR3 is built from 13 residues. V trimming: 7 bases; J trimming: 4 bases; junction bases outside the gene matches: 4. CDR1 SEHNR and CDR2 FQNEAQ come from the germline V gene (reference sequence). Study findings and constraints: Estimates derived from TCR breadth and depth analyses may have underestimated total T cell responses. Vaccine and placebo recipients had similar non-spike TCR breadth. Spike-specific TCR breadth in vaccine recipients exceeded that seen in placebo recipients.

About this clone itself: Its antigen remains unidentified.

The repertoire was sequenced with immunoSEQ multiplex PCR; TCRdb's copy has only in-frame clones and lacks some. The table has tens of thousands of clones, about four fifths seen once. The receptor was isolated from a human donor who had recovered from COVID-19. This specimen was peripheral blood, taken after recovery from COVID-19. V gene TRBV7-9 combines with J gene TRBJ2-7; 10 bases align to TRBD1. CDR3 sequence (DNA): TGTGCCAGCAACAGACAGGGGGCGTACGAGCAGTACTTC. The encoded protein is CASNRQGAYEQYF. The full variable domain, its missing parts supplied by reference TRBV7-9 and TRBJ2-7, is DTGVSQNPRHKITKRGQNVTFRCDPISEHNRLYWYRQTLGQGPEFLTYFQNEAQLEKSRLLSDRFSAERPKGSFSTLEIQRTEQGDSAMYLCASNRQGAYEQYFGPGTRLTVT.